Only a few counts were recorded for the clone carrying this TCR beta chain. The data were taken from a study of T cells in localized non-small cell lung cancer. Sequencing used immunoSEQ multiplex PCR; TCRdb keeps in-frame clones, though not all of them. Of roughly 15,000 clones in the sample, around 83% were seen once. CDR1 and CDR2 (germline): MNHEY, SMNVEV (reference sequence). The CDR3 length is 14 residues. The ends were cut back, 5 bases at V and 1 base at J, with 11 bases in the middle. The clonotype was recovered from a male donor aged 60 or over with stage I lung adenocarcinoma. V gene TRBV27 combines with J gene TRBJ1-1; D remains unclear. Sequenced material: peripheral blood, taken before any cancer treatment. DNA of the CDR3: TGTGCCAGCAGTAAGGGAGTGGGGAACACTGAAGCTTTCTTT. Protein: CASSKGVGNTEAFF.